The clone carrying this T cell receptor beta chain showed up just a few times. Antigen unknown. This sample is drawn from a study of T cells in Graves' hyperthyroidism and ophthalmopathy. In germline, CDR1 is DFQATT, CDR2 SNEGSKA (reference sequence). The length of the CDR3 is 12 residues. With 3 bases removed from V and 8 bases from J, the gap between germline ends came to 13 bases. From RNA transcripts, TCR beta CDR3 regions were amplified. The HTBI set primed first-round TCR CDR3 RT-PCR. TCRdb called the multiplex PCR reads again in MiXCR, with one record for every CDR3 protein. Counted here are about 510,000 distinct CDR3 sequences, 40% to 55% occurring once; the ten biggest clones make up about two fifths. Study-level results: Stable hyperthyroidism was separated from ophthalmopathy by a model based on 13 V-J features. Most expanded thyroid clonotypes above 0.001 also appeared in blood. Ophthalmopathy was predicted by the model a median of approximately 6.6 months ahead of onset.

Investigators excluded patients with uncontrolled infection, other autoimmune disease, pregnancy or lactation. The sequenced sample consisted of peripheral blood or thyroid tissue (not recorded which). The receptor's source is an adult woman with Graves' disease, either hyperthyroidism or ophthalmopathy (not recorded which). This chain joins TRBV20-1 and TRBJ1-2; D unclear. The CDR3: CSASLRGGGYTF. The CDR3 nucleotides read TGCAGTGCTAGCCTGCGGGGAGGCGGCTACACCTTC.